What follows are 10 T cell receptor beta chains derived from one specimen sequenced in a study of cytomegalovirus exposure and HLA in healthy donors. The study ran its PCR with 60 Vbeta and 13 Jbeta primers. Here immunoSEQ multiplex PCR was the method, and the copy in TCRdb shows in-frame clones only, minus some. The data contain approximately 170,000 clones, approximately 59% of them singletons. The sequenced material came from PBMCs. The receptor set was obtained from a middle-aged man in good health and CMV-seronegative.

V and J are TRBV4-1 and TRBJ1-5, with 7 bases aligning to TRBD1. Unmatched junction bases numbered 7, after V lost 0 bases and J lost 5 bases. The CDR3 has 16 amino acids. Germline CDR1 reads MGHRA; CDR2 reads YSYEKL. CDR3 amino acids: CASSQEGQGGHQPQHF. Written as DNA, the CDR3 is TGCGCCAGCAGCCAAGAGGGGCAGGGGGGACATCAGCCCCAGCATTTT.

This clone was seen a few times. V is TRBV29-1 and J is TRBJ1-1; D is unclear. Between the trimmed V and J ends, which lost 5 bases and 5 bases, there was a span of 21 bases. The V gene's germline CDR1 is SQVTM and CDR2 ANQGSEA. The CDR3 is made up of 15 amino acids. The DNA for the CDR3 is TGCAGCGTTCAATATCGGGCGCGGGGAGGGACTGAAGCTTTCTTT. This codes for CSVQYRARGGTEAFF.

This sequence joins TRBV6-1 and TRBJ2-3; 9 nucleotides match TRBD2. CDR1 and CDR2 (germline): MNHNS, SASEGT. V lost 4 bases and J lost 4; bases outside the gene matches: 9. The CDR3 sequence is 16 residues long. The chain's CDR3 is CASSVSAGGQADTQYF. The CDR3 DNA is TGTGCCAGCAGTGTGAGCGCGGGAGGGCAAGCAGATACGCAGTATTTT.

This sequence joins TRBV6-5 and TRBJ1-4; 11 bases map to TRBD1. The CDR3 is made up of 15 amino acids. J gave up 10 bases and V 2 bases, and 6 bases lay outside the gene matches. Germline assignment: CDR1 MNHEY and CDR2 SVGAGI. For the CDR3, the DNA is TGTGCCAGCAGTTACGGGACAGGGGGGACAGGAAAACTGTTTTTT. It specifies CASSYGTGGTGKLFF.

In nucleotides, the CDR3 is TGTGCCAGCAGCTTAAGAAGTCAGCAATCGAGGGACAGCCAGCTCGTGAACACTGAAGCTTTCTTT. It specifies CASSLRSQQSRDSQLVNTEAFF. This chain connects TRBV7-6 to TRBJ1-1, with 7 nucleotides matching TRBD1. Germline V gene lookup returns CDR1 SGHVS and CDR2 FNYEAQ. The CDR3 is made up of 22 amino acids. After removal of 2 bases from V and 0 bases from J, the junction contained 24 bases not matched to a gene.

This clone was found a few times. The chain carries TRBV27 and TRBJ2-7, with D possibly matching TRBD1 (6 bases). Germline CDR1 MNHEY, CDR2 SMNVEV (reference sequence). This CDR3 has 15 residues. Trimming cost V 2 bases and J 1 base, with 12 bases left between them. CDR3: CASSLRPQGSYEQYF. The CDR3 DNA reads TGTGCCAGCAGTTTAAGGCCGCAGGGGTCCTACGAGCAGTACTTC.

This clone occurred a few times. The V call is TRBV7-9, the J call TRBJ2-5; TRBD2 matches at 7 bases. The CDR3 loop spans 19 amino acids. The germline V gene encodes CDR1 SEHNR and CDR2 FQNEAQ (reference sequence). Trimming took 4 bases from V and 11 from J; bases not matched to a gene: 28. The CDR3: CASSSTRWLAEVLLREQYF. CDR3 in DNA: TGTGCCAGCAGCTCCACGAGGTGGCTAGCGGAGGTCCTACTGAGGGAGCAGTACTTC.

This clone has only a few counts. The chain has TRBV11-2 and TRBJ2-5; no firm D call. V was shortened by 2 bases and J by 4 bases, with 8 bases between the two germline ends. The CDR3 contains 13 residues. The germline V gene encodes CDR1 SGHAT and CDR2 FQNNGV. The CDR3 DNA follows: TGTGCCAGCAGCTTACTTCTCAGAGAGACCCAGTACTTC. Its translation: CASSLLLRETQYF. Full variable domain (missing parts from reference TRBV11-2 and TRBJ2-5): EAGVAQSPRYKIIEKRQSVAFWCNPISGHATLYWYQQILGQGPKLLIQFQNNGVVDDSQLPKDRFSAERLKGVDSTLKIQPAKLEDSAVYLCASSLLLRETQYFGPGTRLLVL.

The CDR3 protein is CASDEQGGTGELFF. The CDR3 DNA follows: TGTGCCAGTGACGAACAGGGGGGCACCGGGGAGCTGTTTTTT. J is TRBJ2-2 and V is TRBV28, with TRBD1 matching 8 bases. J was trimmed by 4 bases and V by 9 bases; bases with no gene match: 7. The CDR3 has 14 residues. The germline V gene encodes CDR1 MDHEN and CDR2 SYDVKM.

V gene TRBV14 combines with J gene TRBJ2-7, with TRBD2 matching 8 bases. CDR1 is SGHDN and CDR2 is FVKESK in the germline V gene. The CDR3 length is 15 residues. Trimming at V came to 5 bases and at J to 4 bases, leaving 10 bases not matched to a gene. CDR3 loop: CASSNLGTSGYEQYF. DNA of the CDR3: TGTGCCAGCAGCAACCTGGGGACTAGTGGGTACGAGCAGTACTTC.